The sequence of this T cell receptor (beta chain) was determined in a study of B cell selection in AIRE deficiency. Study conclusions and caveats: Healthy donors alone shared 30% to 35% of around 3,700 Treg sequences; patients alone approximately 9%. Shorter CDR3s marked shared Treg sequences, biased toward few non-templated insertions. Roughly 29% of healthy-donor shared Treg TCRbeta sequences appeared in patient Tconv cells. Healthy Tconv contained about two fifths of shared healthy Treg sequences; only TCRbeta sequenced.

The CDR3 loop spans 15 amino acids. Germline V gene sequence: CDR1 SNHLY, CDR2 FYNNEI. Trimming pared 4 bases from V and 4 bases from J, leaving 14 bases between. Of note for this clone: Its antigen is still unknown.

The table came from immunoSEQ multiplex PCR; TCRdb's copy has only in-frame clones and leaves some out. The table shows tens of thousands of clones, with roughly 97% occurring only once. Sorting defined conventional CD4 T cells as CD4+CD127+. The receptor comes from a human donor in good health. This chain links TRBV2 with TRBJ1-5; D is uncertain. What was sequenced was CD4+CD127+ conventional T cells sorted from PBMCs. The CDR3 DNA sequence: TGTGCCAGCAGTGCCCAGGAACGTCGAAATCAGCCCCAGCATTTT. It translates to CASSAQERRNQPQHF.